This T cell receptor (beta chain) emerged from a study of blood T cell repertoires in COVID-19. This CDR3 has 11 amino acids. The V and J ends lost 5 bases and 2 bases respectively, with 4 bases between them. The V gene's germline CDR1 is SGHAT and CDR2 FQNNGV. Authors' data handling: Researchers report that nucleated cell counts were estimated from reference gene primer amplification. Assay: immunoSEQ multiplex PCR; the TCRdb copy retains only in-frame clones and omits some. That table gives V, J and clone size, and the DNA gave D and trimming. Of some 400,000 clones in the sample, about 87% were seen once. Which cohort a participant joined came from the clinical history participants gave.

The source material was PBMCs or T cells enriched from blood (not recorded which). The chain has TRBV11-2 and TRBJ2-7; D not certain. This receptor was identified in a man younger than 40 who had recovered from COVID-19. The DNA for the CDR3 is TGTGCCAGCAGCACTGCCTACGAGCAGTACTTC. It specifies CASSTAYEQYF.